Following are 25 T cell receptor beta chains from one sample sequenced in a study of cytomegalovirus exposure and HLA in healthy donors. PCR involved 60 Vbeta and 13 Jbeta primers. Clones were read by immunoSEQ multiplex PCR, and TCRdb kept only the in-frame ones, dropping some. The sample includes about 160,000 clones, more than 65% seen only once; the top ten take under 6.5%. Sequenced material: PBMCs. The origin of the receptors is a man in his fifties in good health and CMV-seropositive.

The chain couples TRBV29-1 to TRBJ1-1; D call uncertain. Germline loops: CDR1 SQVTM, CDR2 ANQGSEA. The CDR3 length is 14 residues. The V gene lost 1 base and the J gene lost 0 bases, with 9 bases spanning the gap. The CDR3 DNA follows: TGCAGCGTTGAAGTGGGCGACATGAACACTGAAGCTTTCTTT. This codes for CSVEVGDMNTEAFF.

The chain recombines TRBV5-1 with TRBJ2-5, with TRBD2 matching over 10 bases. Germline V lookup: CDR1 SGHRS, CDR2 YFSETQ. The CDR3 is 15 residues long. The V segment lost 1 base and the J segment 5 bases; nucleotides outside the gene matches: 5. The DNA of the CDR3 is TGCGCCAGCAGCTTGAGCGGGGGGGCCCTGGAGACCCAGTACTTC. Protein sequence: CASSLSGGALETQYF.

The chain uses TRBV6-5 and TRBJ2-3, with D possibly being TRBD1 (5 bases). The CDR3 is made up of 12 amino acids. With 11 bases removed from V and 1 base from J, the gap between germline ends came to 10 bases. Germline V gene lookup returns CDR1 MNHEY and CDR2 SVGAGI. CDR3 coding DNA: TGTGCCTGTCAGGGCGGCACAGATACGCAGTATTTT. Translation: CACQGGTDTQYF.

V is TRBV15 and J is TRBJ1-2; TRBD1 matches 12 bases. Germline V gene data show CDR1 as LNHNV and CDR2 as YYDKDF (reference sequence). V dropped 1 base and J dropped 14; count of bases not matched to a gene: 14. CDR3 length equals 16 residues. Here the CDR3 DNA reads TGTGCCACCAGCAGAGTCACCGGGACAGGGGGCGCGGTTCGGACCTTC. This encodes CATSRVTGTGGAVRTF.

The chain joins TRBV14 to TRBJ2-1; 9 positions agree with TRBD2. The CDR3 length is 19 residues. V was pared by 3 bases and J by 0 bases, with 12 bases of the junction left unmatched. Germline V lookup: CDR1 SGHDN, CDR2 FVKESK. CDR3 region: CASSHRTSAALSSYNEQFF. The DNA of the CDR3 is TGTGCCAGCAGCCACAGGACTAGCGCAGCCCTTAGCTCCTACAATGAGCAGTTCTTC.

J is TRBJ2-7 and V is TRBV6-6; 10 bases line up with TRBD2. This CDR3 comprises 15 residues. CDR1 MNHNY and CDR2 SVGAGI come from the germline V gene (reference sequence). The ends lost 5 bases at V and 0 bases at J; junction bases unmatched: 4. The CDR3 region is CASSATSGVSYEQYF. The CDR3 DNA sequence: TGTGCCAGCAGTGCTACTAGCGGGGTCTCCTACGAGCAGTACTTC.

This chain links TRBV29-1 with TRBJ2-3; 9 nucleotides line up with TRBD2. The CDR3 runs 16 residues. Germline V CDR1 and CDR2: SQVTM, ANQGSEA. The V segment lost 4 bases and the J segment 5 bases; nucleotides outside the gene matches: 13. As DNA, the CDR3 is TGCAGCGTTGGGGACAAGGCGGGGGGGCCAGGAGATACGCAGTATTTT. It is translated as CSVGDKAGGPGDTQYF.

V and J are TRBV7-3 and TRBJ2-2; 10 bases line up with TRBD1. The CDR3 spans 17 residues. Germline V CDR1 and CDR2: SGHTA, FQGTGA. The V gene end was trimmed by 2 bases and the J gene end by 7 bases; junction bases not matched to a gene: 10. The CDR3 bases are TGTGCCAGCAGCTTAGGTTCGACAGGGGGCAGAGGCGGGGAGCTGTTTTTT. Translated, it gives CASSLGSTGGRGGELFF.

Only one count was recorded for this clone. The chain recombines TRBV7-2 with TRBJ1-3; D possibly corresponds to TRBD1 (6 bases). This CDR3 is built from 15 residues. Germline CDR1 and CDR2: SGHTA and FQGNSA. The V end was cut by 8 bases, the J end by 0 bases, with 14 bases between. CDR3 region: CASGPLTGSGNTIYF. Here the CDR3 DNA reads TGTGCCAGCGGACCCTTGACAGGCTCTGGAAACACCATATATTTT. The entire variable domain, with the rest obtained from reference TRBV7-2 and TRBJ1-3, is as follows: GAGVSQSPSNKVTEKGKDVELRCDPISGHTALYWYRQSLGQGLEFLIYFQGNSAPDKSGLPSDRFSAERTGGSVSTLTIQRTQQEDSAVYLCASGPLTGSGNTIYFGEGSWLTVV.

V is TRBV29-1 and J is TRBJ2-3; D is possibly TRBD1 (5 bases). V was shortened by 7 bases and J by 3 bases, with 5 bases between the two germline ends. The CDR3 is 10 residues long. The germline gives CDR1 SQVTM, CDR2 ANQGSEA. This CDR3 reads CSAGTDTQYF. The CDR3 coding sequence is TGCAGCGCAGGGACAGATACGCAGTATTTT.

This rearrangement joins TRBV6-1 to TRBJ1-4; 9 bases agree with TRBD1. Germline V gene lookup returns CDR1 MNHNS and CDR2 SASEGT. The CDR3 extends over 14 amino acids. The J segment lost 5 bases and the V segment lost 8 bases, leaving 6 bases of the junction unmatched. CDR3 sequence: CASREGQGNEKLFF. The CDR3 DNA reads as TGTGCCAGCCGGGAAGGACAGGGGAATGAAAAACTGTTTTTT.

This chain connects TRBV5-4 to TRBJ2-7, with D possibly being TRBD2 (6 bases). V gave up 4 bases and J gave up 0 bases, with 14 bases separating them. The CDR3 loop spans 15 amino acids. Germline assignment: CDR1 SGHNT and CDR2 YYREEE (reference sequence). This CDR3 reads CASSPGGRVSYEQYF. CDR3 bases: TGTGCCAGCAGCCCTGGGGGGAGAGTCTCCTACGAGCAGTACTTC.

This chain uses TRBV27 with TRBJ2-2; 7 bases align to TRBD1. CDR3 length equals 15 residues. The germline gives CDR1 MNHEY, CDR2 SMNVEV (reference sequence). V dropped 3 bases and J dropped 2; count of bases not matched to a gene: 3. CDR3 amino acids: CASSFGTVNTGELFF. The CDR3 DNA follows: TGTGCCAGCAGTTTCGGGACAGTTAACACCGGGGAGCTGTTTTTT.

CDR3 nucleotides: TGTGCCAGCTCGCGGACGACAGGGGGCCCGTCTTCTAACTATGGCTACACCTTC. Its protein is CASSRTTGGPSSNYGYTF. The chain couples TRBV18 to TRBJ1-2; 10 nucleotides align to TRBD1. CDR3 length: 18 amino acids. V lost 6 bases, J lost 0 bases, and 13 bases stayed unmatched. Germline V gives CDR1 KGHSH, CDR2 LQKENI.

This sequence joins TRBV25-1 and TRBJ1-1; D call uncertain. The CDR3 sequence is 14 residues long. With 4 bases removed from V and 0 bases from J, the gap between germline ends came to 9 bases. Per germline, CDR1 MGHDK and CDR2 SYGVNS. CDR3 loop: CASSGVGLNTEAFF. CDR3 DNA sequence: TGTGCCAGCAGTGGAGTGGGCCTGAACACTGAAGCTTTCTTT.

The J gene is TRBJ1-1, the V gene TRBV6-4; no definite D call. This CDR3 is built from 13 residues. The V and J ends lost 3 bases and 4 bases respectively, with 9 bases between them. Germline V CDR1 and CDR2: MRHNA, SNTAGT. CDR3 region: CASSEGATTEAFF. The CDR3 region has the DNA TGTGCCAGCAGTGAAGGAGCCACCACTGAAGCTTTCTTT.

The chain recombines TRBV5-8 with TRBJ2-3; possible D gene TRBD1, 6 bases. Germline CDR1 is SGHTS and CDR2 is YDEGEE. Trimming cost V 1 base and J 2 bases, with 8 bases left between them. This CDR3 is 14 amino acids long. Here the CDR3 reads CASSLTGFTDTQYF. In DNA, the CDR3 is TGTGCCAGCAGCTTGACAGGGTTCACAGATACGCAGTATTTT.

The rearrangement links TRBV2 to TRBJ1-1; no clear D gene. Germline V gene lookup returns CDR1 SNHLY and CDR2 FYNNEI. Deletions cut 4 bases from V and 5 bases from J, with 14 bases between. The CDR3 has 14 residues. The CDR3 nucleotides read TGTGCCAGCAGTGGAACATTTCTTAAGACTGAAGCTTTCTTT. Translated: CASSGTFLKTEAFF.

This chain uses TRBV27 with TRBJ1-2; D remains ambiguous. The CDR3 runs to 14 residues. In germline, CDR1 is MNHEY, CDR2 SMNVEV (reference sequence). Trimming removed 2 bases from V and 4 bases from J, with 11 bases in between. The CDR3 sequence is CASSLTELGYGYTF. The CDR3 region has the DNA TGTGCCAGCAGTTTAACCGAGCTCGGCTATGGCTACACCTTC.

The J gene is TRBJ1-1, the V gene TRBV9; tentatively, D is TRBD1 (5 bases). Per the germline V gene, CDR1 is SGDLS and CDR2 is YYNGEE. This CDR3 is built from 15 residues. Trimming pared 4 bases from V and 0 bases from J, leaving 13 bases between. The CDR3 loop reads CASSSGNSMNTEAFF. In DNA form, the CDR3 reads TGTGCCAGCAGCTCAGGGAATTCCATGAACACTGAAGCTTTCTTT.

The CDR3 DNA reads TGTGCCAGCAGTGAAGCTCTGTATAGCAATCAGCCCCAGCATTTT. Translation: CASSEALYSNQPQHF. This sequence joins TRBV2 and TRBJ1-5, with D hard to call. Germline values: CDR1 SNHLY, CDR2 FYNNEI. V lost 0 bases and J lost 0, with 6 bases in between. CDR3 length: 15 residues.

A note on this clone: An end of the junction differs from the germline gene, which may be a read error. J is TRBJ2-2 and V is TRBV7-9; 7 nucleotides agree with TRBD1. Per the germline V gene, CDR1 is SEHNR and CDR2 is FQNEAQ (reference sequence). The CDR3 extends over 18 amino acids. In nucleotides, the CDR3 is TGTGCCAACAGCTCGAAACCAGGGACAGTCCTTAACACCGGGGAGCTGTTTTTT. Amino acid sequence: CANSSKPGTVLNTGELFF.

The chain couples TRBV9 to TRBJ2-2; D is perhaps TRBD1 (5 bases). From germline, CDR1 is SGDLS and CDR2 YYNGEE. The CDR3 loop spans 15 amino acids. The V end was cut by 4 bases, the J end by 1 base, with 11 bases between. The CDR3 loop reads CASSLRTGNTGELFF. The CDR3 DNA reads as TGTGCCAGCAGCCTCCGCACAGGGAACACCGGGGAGCTGTTTTTT. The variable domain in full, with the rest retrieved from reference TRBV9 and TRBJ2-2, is DSGVTQTPKHLITATGQRVTLRCSPRSGDLSVYWYQQSLDQGLQFLIQYYNGEERAKGNILERFSAQQFPDLHSELNLSSLELGDSALYFCASSLRTGNTGELFFGEGSRLTVL.

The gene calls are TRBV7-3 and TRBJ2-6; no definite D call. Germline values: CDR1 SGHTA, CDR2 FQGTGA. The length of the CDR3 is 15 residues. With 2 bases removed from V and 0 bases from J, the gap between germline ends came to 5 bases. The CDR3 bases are TGTGCCAGCAGCTTATTTCACTCTGGGGCCAACGTCCTGACTTTC. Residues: CASSLFHSGANVLTF.

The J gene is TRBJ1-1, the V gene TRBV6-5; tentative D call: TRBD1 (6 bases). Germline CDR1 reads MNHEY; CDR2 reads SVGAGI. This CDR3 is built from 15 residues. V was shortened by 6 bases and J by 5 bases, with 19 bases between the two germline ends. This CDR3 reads CASSLTQGSGTEAFF. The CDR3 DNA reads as TGTGCCAGCAGCCTGACACAGGGAAGTGGTACTGAAGCTTTCTTT.